This TCR beta chain derives from a study of blood T cell repertoires in COVID-19. The wider study: The United States, Italy and Spain provided the acute and convalescent COVID-19 samples. T cells, B-cell-depleted T cells, or PBMCs provided the cDNA or gDNA that served as material.

Trimming stripped 3 bases from V and 4 bases from J, with 12 bases between. CDR3 size: 14 residues. CDR1 is SEHNR and CDR2 is FQNEAQ in the germline V gene (reference sequence). Assay: immunoSEQ multiplex PCR; the TCRdb copy retains only in-frame clones and omits some. The table shows hundreds of thousands of clones, with over 70% occurring only once. The TCR originated in a woman aged 45 to 65 with COVID-19, enrolled during active disease. The chain employs TRBV7-9 and TRBJ2-5, with a possible D match to TRBD1 (6 bases). Sequences were obtained from peripheral blood. This chain's CDR3 is CASSFTGKVETQYF. The DNA for the CDR3 is TGTGCCAGCAGCTTTACAGGGAAGGTAGAGACCCAGTACTTC. Full variable domain (missing parts from reference TRBV7-9 and TRBJ2-5): DTGVSQNPRHKITKRGQNVTFRCDPISEHNRLYWYRQTLGQGPEFLTYFQNEAQLEKSRLLSDRFSAERPKGSFSTLEIQRTEQGDSAMYLCASSFTGKVETQYFGPGTRLLVL.